Reported below is one T cell receptor (beta chain). The source of the sample is a study of blood T cell repertoires in COVID-19. Across the study: Material from acute and convalescent COVID-19 was sourced from the United States, Italy and Spain.

Germline trimming cut 2 bases from V and 6 bases from J; bases unmatched to any gene: 11. The CDR3 length is 17 residues. In germline, CDR1 is LGHNA, CDR2 YSLEER. Clones were sequenced by immunoSEQ multiplex PCR, and TCRdb holds only the in-frame ones, with some missing. This table has 75,000 to 95,000 clones, about nine tenths appearing once. Sequencing input: peripheral blood. This clonotype was obtained from a human donor in a cohort sampled during active COVID-19. This chain joins TRBV4-3 and TRBJ2-1; 9 bases agree with TRBD1. The CDR3 loop reads CASSQYPQGQGGNEQFF. In nucleotides, the CDR3 is TGCGCCAGCAGCCAATACCCCCAGGGACAGGGAGGCAATGAGCAGTTCTTC.